The text below deals with one T cell receptor beta chain. Its antigen specificity is not known. Base qualities are not recorded, but no much larger clone differs from it by a single base. CDR1 and CDR2 (LGHDT, YNNKEL) derive from the germline V gene (reference sequence). Measured from the cysteine to the phenylalanine, the CDR3 is 13 residues long. Only the CDR3 portion is preserved as DNA: 39 bases, with reading frame beginning at the first base. V is shortened by 0 bases, J by 0 bases, and the region joining them spans 2 bases. The sample belongs to a study of CD8 T cells in Susac syndrome (dated by TCRdb to between 2018 and 2021). Looking at the study overall: Among the sequenced Susac syndrome patients, 5 or 6 had clinically active disease and about 8 were in clinical remission. At the time of blood withdrawal, Susac syndrome patients were either therapy-naive, taking corticosteroids (with some also receiving IVIg), or on IVIg alone. Whether CD8+ T cell activation and differentiation in Susac syndrome was antigen driven was tested using repertoire sequencing.

RNA was extracted using the RNeasy kit, and about 0.5 to 1 ug of the RNA was reverse transcribed with random hexamers. TCR beta CDR3 regions were amplified with the immunoSEQ multiplex PCR assay covering 54 Vbeta and 13 Jbeta segments. PCR amplification bias was corrected by using a synthetic template baseline for primer optimization and computational correction. From the authors' description of their analysis: Only productive sequences were kept, with reads annotated to V, D and J genes according to IMGT and analyzed in immunoSEQ Analyzer. Clonality was calculated as one minus the Shannon entropy normalized by log2 of the number of productive unique sequences. For each patient and control, public and private clones were evaluated among the 100 most prevalent clones. A clone was defined as Susac-specific if it was absent from the healthy and MS cohorts, from approximately 980 published viral clones and from other ImmuneACCESS disease sequences. TCRdb applied fastp at Q25 and MiXCR to the public reads, then kept only in-frame beta chains. Each CDR3 protein appears once, grouped with its most common genes and DNA. It is TCRdb's table, rather than the study itself, that gives the V and J calls and clone size. This sample gives fewer than 200,000 distinct CDR3 sequences in total; roughly 94% of them show up just once. The leading ten clones occupy 0.12% of the sample.

Peripheral blood CD8+ and CD4+ T cells from healthy donors, Susac syndrome patients and multiple sclerosis patients were profiled by high-throughput TCR beta sequencing. The Susac syndrome patients fulfilled recently defined diagnostic criteria for either definite or probable disease. Bulk CD8+ and CD4+ T cells were purified magnetically by negative isolation, whereas CD8+ TEMRA cells were enriched by FACS. Blood was collected in EDTA tubes and processed within 24 hours, with PBMCs isolated through density gradient centrifugation. PBMCs intended for TCR sequencing were cryopreserved in liquid nitrogen and thawed later in a water bath at 37 degrees C. The sorted or isolated CD4+, CD8+ and CD8+ TEMRA cells had a purity of 90% or higher. The paper as a whole reports these results and caveats: The study acknowledged that relatively few individuals were included in the TCR sequencing and HLA analysis. In patients with Susac syndrome, the CD4+ T cell repertoire showed no detectable clonal expansion.

The sequence is built from TRBV3-1 and TRBJ1-2; confidence is insufficient to name the D gene. The sample comprised CD4+ T cells from PBMCs. The sequence derives from a human donor with Susac syndrome. The DNA sequence is as follows: TGTGCCAGCAGCCAAGATACTAACTATGGCTACACCTTC. Its protein reads: CASSQDTNYGYTF.